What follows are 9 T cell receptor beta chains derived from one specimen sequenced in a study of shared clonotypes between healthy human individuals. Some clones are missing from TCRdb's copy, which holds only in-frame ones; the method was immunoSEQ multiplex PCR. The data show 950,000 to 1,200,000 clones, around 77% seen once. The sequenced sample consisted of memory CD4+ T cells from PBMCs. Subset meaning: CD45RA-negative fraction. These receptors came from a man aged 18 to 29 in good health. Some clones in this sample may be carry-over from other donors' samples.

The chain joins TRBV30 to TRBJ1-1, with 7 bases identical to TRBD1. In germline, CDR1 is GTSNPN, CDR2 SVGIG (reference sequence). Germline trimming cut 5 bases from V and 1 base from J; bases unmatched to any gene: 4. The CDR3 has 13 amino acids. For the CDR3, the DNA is TGTGCCTGGGACAGGGATCCGAACACTGAAGCTTTCTTT. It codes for CAWDRDPNTEAFF.

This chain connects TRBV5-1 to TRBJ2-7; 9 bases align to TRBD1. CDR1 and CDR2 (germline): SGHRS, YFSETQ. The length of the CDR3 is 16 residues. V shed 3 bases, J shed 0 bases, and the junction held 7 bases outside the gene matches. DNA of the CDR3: TGCGCCAGCAGCTCCGGACAGGGGATGATCTCCTACGAGCAGTACTTC. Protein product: CASSSGQGMISYEQYF.

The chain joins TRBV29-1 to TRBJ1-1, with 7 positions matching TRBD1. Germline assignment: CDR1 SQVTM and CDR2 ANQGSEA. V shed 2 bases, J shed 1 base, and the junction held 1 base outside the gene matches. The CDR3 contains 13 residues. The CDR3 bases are TGCAGCGTTGAAACAGGGGAGAACACTGAAGCTTTCTTT. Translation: CSVETGENTEAFF.

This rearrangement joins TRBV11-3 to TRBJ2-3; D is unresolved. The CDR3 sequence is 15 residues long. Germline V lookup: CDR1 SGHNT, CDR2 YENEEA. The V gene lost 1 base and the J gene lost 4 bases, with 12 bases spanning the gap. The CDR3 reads CASSLGSATSDTQYF. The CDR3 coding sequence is TGTGCCAGCAGCTTAGGGTCTGCGACATCAGATACGCAGTATTTT.

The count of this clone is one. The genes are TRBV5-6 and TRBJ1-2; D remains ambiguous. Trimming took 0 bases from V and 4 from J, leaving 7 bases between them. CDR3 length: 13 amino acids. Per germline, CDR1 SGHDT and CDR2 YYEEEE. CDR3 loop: CASSLVRPYGYTF. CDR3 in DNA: TGTGCCAGCAGCTTGGTACGGCCCTATGGCTACACCTTC.

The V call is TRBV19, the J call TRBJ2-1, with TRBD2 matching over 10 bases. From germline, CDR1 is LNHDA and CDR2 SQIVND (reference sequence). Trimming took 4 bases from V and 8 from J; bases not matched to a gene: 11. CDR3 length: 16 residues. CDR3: CASSTGSGRAADEQFF. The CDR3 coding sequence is TGTGCCAGTAGTACAGGGAGCGGGAGGGCCGCGGATGAGCAGTTCTTC. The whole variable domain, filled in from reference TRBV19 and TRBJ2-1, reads DGGITQSPKYLFRKEGQNVTLSCEQNLNHDAMYWYRQDPGQGLRLIYYSQIVNDFQKGDIAEGYSVSREKKESFPLTVTSAQKNPTAFYLCASSTGSGRAADEQFFGPGTRLTVL.

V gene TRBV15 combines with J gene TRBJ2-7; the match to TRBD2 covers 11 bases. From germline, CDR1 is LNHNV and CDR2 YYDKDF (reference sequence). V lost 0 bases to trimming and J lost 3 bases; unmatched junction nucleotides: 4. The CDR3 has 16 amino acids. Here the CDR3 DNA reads TGTGCCACCAGCAGAGACGGGACTAGCGGACTCTACGAGCAGTACTTC. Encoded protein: CATSRDGTSGLYEQYF.

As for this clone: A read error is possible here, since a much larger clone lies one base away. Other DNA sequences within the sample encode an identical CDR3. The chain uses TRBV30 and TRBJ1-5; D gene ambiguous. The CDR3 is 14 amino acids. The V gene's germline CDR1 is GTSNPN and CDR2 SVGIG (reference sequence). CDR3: CAWSNGVGDQPQHF. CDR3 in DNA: TGTGCATGGAGTAACGGGGTGGGAGATCAGCCCCAGCATTTT.

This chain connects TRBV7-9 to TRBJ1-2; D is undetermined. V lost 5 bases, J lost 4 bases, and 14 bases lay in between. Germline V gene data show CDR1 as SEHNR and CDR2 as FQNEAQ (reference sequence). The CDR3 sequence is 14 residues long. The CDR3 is CASSLNAALYGYTF. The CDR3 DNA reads TGTGCCAGCAGCCTTAATGCAGCACTCTATGGCTACACCTTC.